These 5 T cell receptor beta chains came from one sample sequenced in a study of blood T cells in healthy people across ages. Sample-barcoded 5' priming and a J-beta primer mix drove a second PCR of roughly 6 to 12 cycles. MiXCR, run by TCRdb on the 5' RACE reads, gives a single entry per CDR3 protein. The table lists 600,000 to 800,000 distinct CDR3 sequences, approximately 21% of them singletons. Sequencing used blood. Every receptor here comes from a man between 65 and 85 years old in good health.

J is TRBJ2-7 and V is TRBV12-3 or TRBV12-4, with 10 bases lining up with TRBD1. V was clipped by 6 bases and J by 2 bases; unmatched bases: 7. This CDR3 is 15 amino acids long. The CDR3 here is CASRPPGQGTYEQYF. The CDR3 DNA reads as TGTGCCAGCAGACCCCCGGGACAGGGGACCTACGAGCAGTACTTC.

Here the CDR3 DNA reads TGTGCCAGTAGTGGGACCGGGAGTGAAAAACTGTTTTTT. It yields the protein CASSGTGSEKLFF. This chain connects TRBV19 to TRBJ1-4; D perhaps matches TRBD1 (5 bases). Looked up from germline, CDR1 is LNHDA and CDR2 is SQIVND (reference sequence). The length of the CDR3 is 13 residues. V was cut by 5 bases and J by 7 bases, with 11 bases left in between.

This clonotype was detected ten times or more. The chain carries TRBV18 and TRBJ2-2; 9 bases map to TRBD1. Germline-derived CDR1 and CDR2 are KGHSH and LQKENI. The CDR3 covers 15 residues. J lost 1 base, V lost 3 bases, and 0 bases had no gene match. In DNA form, the CDR3 reads TGTGCCAGCTCACCGGGACAGGGGAACACCGGGGAGCTGTTTTTT. Amino acids: CASSPGQGNTGELFF.

The J gene is TRBJ2-2, the V gene TRBV9, with no clear D. Germline V gives CDR1 SGDLS, CDR2 YYNGEE. CDR3 length: 11 residues. The V and J ends lost 2 bases and 7 bases respectively, with 3 bases between them. Here the CDR3 DNA reads TGTGCCAGCAGCGTGGGCGGGGAGCTGTTTTTT. Translated, it gives CASSVGGELFF. Full variable domain (outside the CDR3, taken from reference TRBV9 and TRBJ2-2): DSGVTQTPKHLITATGQRVTLRCSPRSGDLSVYWYQQSLDQGLQFLIQYYNGEERAKGNILERFSAQQFPDLHSELNLSSLELGDSALYFCASSVGGELFFGEGSRLTVL.

The chain uses TRBV20-1 and TRBJ2-2; 12 bases map to TRBD2. CDR3 length: 17 amino acids. Germline trimming cut 5 bases from V and 5 bases from J; bases unmatched to any gene: 12. Germline V CDR1 and CDR2: DFQATT, SNEGSKA (reference sequence). CDR3 DNA sequence: TGCAGTGCTCCATCCGTGACTAGCGGGAGAGGTACCGGGGAGCTGTTTTTT. Its translation: CSAPSVTSGRGTGELFF.